This is a list of T cell receptor beta chains from one sample in a study of cytomegalovirus exposure and HLA in healthy donors. This table comes from immunoSEQ multiplex PCR, and its TCRdb copy is limited to in-frame clones, with some not included. The sample carries about 140,000 clones, roughly 79% recorded once. Sample: PBMCs. Receptor source: a woman in her fifties or sixties in good health and CMV-seropositive. The CDR3 runs from the conserved cysteine through the conserved F or W. Fields, in order: CDR3 length, J gene, clone size, V gene, D gene, CDR3 protein, CDR3 DNA. A D gene is named only where the DNA matches it firmly. Clone size is shown for a subset of rows, as once, few, many or a class of expanded clone.

>14|TRBJ1-5|.|TRBV28|.
CATDLSLSNQPQHF
TGTGCCACCGATCTTAGCTTAAGCAATCAGCCCCAGCATTTT
>15|TRBJ1-4|.|TRBV18|.
CASSPLRDPNEKLFF
TGTGCCAGCTCACCACTCCGGGATCCTAATGAAAAACTGTTTTTT
>19|TRBJ2-6|.|TRBV7-9|.
CASSLGLATPKTGANVLTF
TGTGCCAGCAGCTTAGGTCTCGCAACACCAAAAACTGGGGCCAACGTCCTGACTTTC
>14|TRBJ1-1|.|TRBV7-2|.
CASSPPPAEVEAFF
TGTGCCAGCAGCCCGCCCCCCGCGGAGGTTGAAGCTTTCTTT
>14|TRBJ1-5|few|TRBV30|.
CAWSVGGLGQPQHF
TGTGCCTGGAGTGTAGGGGGATTGGGTCAGCCCCAGCATTTT
>16|TRBJ2-1|.|TRBV9|TRBD2
CASSPGTSGPYNEQFF
TGTGCCAGCAGCCCCGGGACTAGCGGCCCCTACAATGAGCAGTTCTTC
>15|TRBJ2-1|.|TRBV19|TRBD1
CASSSHRGATNEQFF
TGTGCCAGTAGTAGCCACAGGGGGGCGACCAATGAGCAGTTCTTC
>14|TRBJ1-5|.|TRBV4-1|.
CASSQLEVKEPQHF
TGCGCCAGCAGCCAACTGGAGGTTAAGGAGCCCCAGCATTTT
>18|TRBJ2-1|.|TRBV15|TRBD2
CATSSGLNWRDSYNEQFF
TGTGCCACCAGCTCGGGACTAAATTGGCGGGACTCCTACAATGAGCAGTTCTTC
>11|TRBJ1-1|.|TRBV7-9|.
CASSFGTEAFF
TGTGCCAGCAGCTTCGGGACTGAAGCTTTCTTT
>16|TRBJ2-7|.|TRBV7-2|TRBD2
CASSQISGMASYEQYF
TGTGCCAGCAGCCAGATTAGCGGGATGGCTTCCTACGAGCAGTACTTC
>16|TRBJ2-5|once|TRBV5-1|TRBD2
CASSPWLAGRQETQYF
TGCGCCAGCAGCCCCTGGCTAGCGGGACGGCAAGAGACCCAGTACTTC
>14|TRBJ2-5|.|TRBV30|TRBD2
CAWRSWGGQETQYF
TGTGCCTGGAGGTCGTGGGGAGGGCAAGAGACCCAGTACTTC
>14|TRBJ2-7|.|TRBV10-3|.
CAISDDSAGVEQYF
TGTGCCATCAGTGATGATTCGGCAGGGGTCGAGCAGTACTTC
>14|TRBJ1-2|.|TRBV28|.
CASSFRGWGVGYTF
TGTGCCAGCAGTTTCCGGGGCTGGGGGGTTGGCTACACCTTC
>14|TRBJ2-5|.|TRBV19|.
CASKPSGSEETQYF
TGTGCCAGTAAACCATCTGGTTCGGAAGAGACCCAGTACTTC
>15|TRBJ2-7|.|TRBV5-1|TRBD1
CASSYRTGGVYEQYF
TGCGCCAGCAGCTATCGGACAGGGGGAGTCTACGAGCAGTACTTC
>14|TRBJ1-1|.|TRBV2|.
CASSEGGRGTEAFF
TGTGCCAGCAGTGAAGGAGGCAGGGGAACTGAAGCTTTCTTT
>14|TRBJ1-2|.|TRBV18|TRBD1
CASSPGQANYGYTF
TGTGCCAGCTCACCCGGACAGGCTAACTATGGCTACACCTTC
>15|TRBJ2-1|few|TRBV6-5|TRBD2
CASSQLAGGRNEQFF
TGTGCCAGCAGTCAACTAGCGGGAGGGCGGAATGAGCAGTTCTTC
>17|TRBJ2-2|.|TRBV4-3|TRBD1
CASSQAGQGANTGELFF
TGCGCCAGCAGCCAAGCGGGACAGGGCGCGAACACCGGGGAGCTGTTTTTT
>13|TRBJ1-1|.|TRBV7-2|.
CASSRAGTPEAFF
TGTGCCAGCAGCCGCGCCGGGACACCCGAAGCTTTCTTT
>15|TRBJ2-1|.|TRBV7-2|TRBD1
CASSSMGQGINEQFF
TGTGCCAGCAGCTCAATGGGACAGGGGATCAATGAGCAGTTCTTC
>16|TRBJ1-5|.|TRBV6-6|.
CASRVQRGAGNQPQHF
TGTGCCAGCAGGGTACAGCGGGGGGCTGGCAATCAGCCCCAGCATTTT
>13|TRBJ1-2|.|TRBV28|.
CASSLGGEYGYTF
TGTGCCAGCAGTTTGGGAGGAGAGTATGGCTACACCTTC
>13|TRBJ2-3|.|TRBV7-2|.
CASSRGRTDTQYF
TGTGCCAGCAGCCGCGGGCGGACAGATACGCAGTATTTT
>13|TRBJ2-5|.|TRBV5-1|.
CASSLRREETQYF
TGCGCCAGCAGCTTAAGGAGGGAAGAGACCCAGTACTTC
>15|TRBJ1-5|.|TRBV6-1|TRBD1
CASSDWTGGIQPQHF
TGTGCCAGCAGTGACTGGACAGGGGGTATACAGCCCCAGCATTTT
>13|TRBJ1-2|.|TRBV10-3|.
CAISLEPNYGYTF
TGTGCCATCAGCCTAGAGCCAAACTATGGCTACACCTTC
>13|TRBJ2-5|once|TRBV29-1|TRBD2
CSVGLAVGETQYF
TGCAGCGTTGGTCTAGCGGTGGGGGAGACCCAGTACTTC
>15|TRBJ2-5|.|TRBV19|TRBD2
CASSILGEGQETQYF
TGTGCCAGTAGTATACTGGGGGAGGGCCAAGAGACCCAGTACTTC
>14|TRBJ2-3|.|TRBV5-6|.
CASSVGDLEDTQYF
TGTGCCAGCAGCGTCGGGGATCTGGAAGATACGCAGTATTTT
>15|TRBJ2-7|.|TRBV15|TRBD2
CATKASGNLAGEQYF
TGTGCCACCAAAGCTAGCGGGAATCTCGCGGGCGAGCAGTACTTC
>12|TRBJ2-7|.|TRBV2|.
CASSHQYDEQYF
TGTGCCAGCAGTCATCAGTACGACGAGCAGTACTTC
>14|TRBJ2-7|.|TRBV30|.
CAWSPLDRSYEQYF
TGTGCCTGGAGCCCCCTGGACAGATCCTACGAGCAGTACTTC
>15|TRBJ1-1|few|TRBV6-5|TRBD1
CASSYGGQLNTEAFF
TGTGCCAGCAGTTACGGGGGACAGTTGAACACTGAAGCTTTCTTT
>15|TRBJ2-5|.|TRBV28|TRBD2
CASSPAAGGEETQYF
TGTGCCAGCAGTCCCGCAGCGGGAGGGGAGGAGACCCAGTACTTC
>15|TRBJ2-5|.|TRBV15|TRBD1
CATSTRTGATETQYF
TGTGCCACCAGCACCCGGACAGGGGCCACAGAGACCCAGTACTTC
>17|TRBJ2-3|.|TRBV7-6|TRBD2
CASTEGLAAPSTDTQYF
TGTGCCAGCACCGAGGGACTAGCGGCTCCTAGCACAGATACGCAGTATTTT
>13|TRBJ2-3|.|TRBV7-2|.
CASSLGRAGTQYF
TGTGCCAGCAGCTTAGGCCGTGCGGGAACGCAGTATTTT
>16|TRBJ2-5|.|TRBV7-3|.
CASSLGTWRFGETQYF
TGTGCCAGCAGCTTAGGGACTTGGAGGTTCGGAGAGACCCAGTACTTC
>11|TRBJ1-2|.|TRBV28|.
CASRSLYGYTF
TGTGCCAGCAGGTCCCTCTATGGCTACACCTTC
>16|TRBJ2-1|.|TRBV11-2|.
CASSSGGVRIHNEQFF
TGTGCCAGCAGCTCCGGGGGAGTTAGGATCCACAATGAGCAGTTCTTC
>15|TRBJ2-5|.|TRBV28|.
CASSLYGQRKETQYF
TGTGCCAGCAGTTTATACGGACAGCGAAAAGAGACCCAGTACTTC
>15|TRBJ2-3|.|TRBV7-2|.
CASSLVRTGTDTQYF
TGTGCCAGCAGCTTAGTTAGGACAGGCACAGATACGCAGTATTTT
>17|TRBJ2-6|few|TRBV18|TRBD1
CASSLGTEFSGANVLTF
TGTGCCAGCTCACTCGGGACAGAGTTCTCTGGGGCCAACGTCCTGACTTTC
>15|TRBJ2-3|.|TRBV11-3|TRBD2
CASRPAGGTVDTQYF
TGTGCCAGCAGACCAGCGGGAGGGACGGTAGATACGCAGTATTTT
>15|TRBJ2-1|once|TRBV7-9|.
CASSPIRDIYNEQFF
TGTGCCAGCAGCCCCATCCGGGACATCTACAATGAGCAGTTCTTC
>14|TRBJ2-7|.|TRBV7-2|.
CASSQGHSTYEQYF
TGTGCCAGCAGCCAGGGACACTCTACCTACGAGCAGTACTTC
>17|TRBJ2-5|.|TRBV15|.
CATSRDLLSSKRETQYF
TGTGCCACCAGCAGAGATCTCCTTTCTAGCAAGAGGGAGACCCAGTACTTC
>12|TRBJ2-7|.|TRBV30|.
CAWSRNQGGQYF
TGTGCCTGGAGTCGAAATCAGGGTGGGCAGTACTTC
>11|TRBJ2-3|.|TRBV7-2|.
CASRLIDTQYF
TGTGCCAGCAGACTAATAGATACGCAGTATTTT
>16|TRBJ2-7|.|TRBV10-3|.
CAISDPWTANSYEQYF
TGTGCCATCAGTGATCCCTGGACAGCCAACTCCTACGAGCAGTACTTC